These 15 T cell receptor beta chains were all obtained from the same sample, sequenced in a study of T cell responses to AZD1222 COVID-19 vaccine. Only in-frame clones appear in the TCRdb table, and some are missing; sequencing was by immunoSEQ multiplex PCR. The repertoire holds more than 100,000 clones, with 90% as singletons. Sequencing was performed on peripheral blood, taken on day 0 of AZD1222 vaccination. These receptor sequences come from an adult in good health.

J is TRBJ1-2 and V is TRBV10-3; no clear D gene. Trimming removed 8 bases at V and 6 bases at J, with 13 bases between. Per the germline V gene, CDR1 is ENHRY and CDR2 is SYGVKD. This CDR3 has 12 residues. CDR3 protein: CAIRAPGNGYTF. The CDR3 DNA reads TGTGCCATCCGGGCTCCGGGGAATGGCTACACCTTC.

The rearrangement joins TRBV3-1 (or the pseudogene TRBV3-2) to TRBJ2-5; 11 nucleotides match TRBD2. The CDR3 contains 20 residues. The junction had 17 bases not matched to a gene; V was cut back by 4 bases and J by 1 base. CDR1 LGHDT and CDR2 YNNKEL come from the germline V gene (reference sequence). CDR3 region: CASSLILGLAGGGAQETQYF. CDR3 nucleotide sequence: TGTGCCAGCAGCCTTATCCTTGGGCTAGCGGGAGGTGGGGCCCAAGAGACCCAGTACTTC.

This chain uses TRBV7-9 with TRBJ2-7, with D perhaps TRBD2 (5 bases). From germline, CDR1 is SEHNR and CDR2 FQNEAQ (reference sequence). This CDR3 contains 15 residues. Trimming removed 6 bases from V and 3 bases from J, with 18 bases in between. The CDR3 DNA sequence: TGTGCCAGCAGTTTTAGAACGGCGGGTAACTACGAGCAGTACTTC. Residues: CASSFRTAGNYEQYF.

The chain is built from TRBV7-2 and TRBJ1-2; D may be TRBD1 (5 bases). Germline CDR1 and CDR2: SGHTA and FQGNSA. Trimming took off 5 bases at V and 4 bases at J, with 17 bases between the two ends. The CDR3 extends over 15 amino acids. The CDR3 protein is CASSPTVGVGYGYTF. The CDR3 DNA reads TGTGCCAGCAGCCCGACAGTGGGGGTGGGCTATGGCTACACCTTC.

The CDR3 DNA reads as TGTGCCAGCAGCTTCTCCCCCTTGGCTGAAGCTTTCTTT. This gives the protein CASSFSPLAEAFF. V gene TRBV6-5 combines with J gene TRBJ1-1; D not certain. Trimming removed 6 bases at V and 6 bases at J, with 14 bases between. The length of the CDR3 is 13 residues. Germline loops: CDR1 MNHEY, CDR2 SVGAGI.

The chain employs TRBV6-5 and TRBJ2-3; D not certain. This CDR3 is built from 16 residues. Trimming removed 2 bases from V and 8 bases from J, with 20 bases in between. From germline, CDR1 is MNHEY and CDR2 SVGAGI. DNA of the CDR3: TGTGCCAGCAGTTACCGCATTGGATCCGGGCCCGGTACGCAGTATTTT. Its translation is CASSYRIGSGPGTQYF.

The rearrangement links TRBV30 to TRBJ1-2; D may be TRBD1 (5 bases). Trimming removed 3 bases from V and 3 bases from J, with 11 bases in between. CDR1 is GTSNPN, CDR2 SVGIG, per germline (reference sequence). The CDR3 length is 13 residues. The CDR3 spells CAWSPGTHYGYTF. As DNA, the CDR3 is TGTGCCTGGAGCCCCGGGACCCACTATGGCTACACCTTC.

V and J are TRBV5-1 and TRBJ2-1, with D possibly TRBD1 on 5 matching bases. The CDR3 sequence is 16 residues long. V shed 0 bases and J shed 4 bases, with 14 bases lying between them. From germline, CDR1 is SGHRS and CDR2 YFSETQ. Here the CDR3 reads CASSLGQGHFYNEQFF. CDR3 nucleotide sequence: TGCGCCAGCAGCTTGGGGCAGGGCCATTTTTACAATGAGCAGTTCTTC.

The chain employs TRBV4-3 and TRBJ1-5; D ambiguous. CDR1 LGHNA and CDR2 YSLEER come from the germline V gene. V lost 2 bases and J lost 3, with 11 bases in between. The CDR3 covers 15 residues. CDR3 nucleotide sequence: TGCGCCAGCAGCCAACACCTTGGGAACAATCAGCCCCAGCATTTT. It encodes CASSQHLGNNQPQHF.

This clone was found once. The chain combines TRBV5-1 with TRBJ2-6; D is possibly TRBD1 (5 bases). V was clipped by 0 bases and J by 3 bases, with 7 bases between them. This CDR3 is built from 15 residues. In germline, CDR1 is SGHRS, CDR2 YFSETQ. For the CDR3, the DNA is TGCGCCAGCAGCTTGGAAGGGGTTGGGGCCAACGTCCTGACTTTC. This translates into CASSLEGVGANVLTF.

The chain joins TRBV19 to TRBJ2-7; TRBD1 might be the D (6 bases). The germline V gene encodes CDR1 LNHDA and CDR2 SQIVND (reference sequence). This CDR3 is built from 11 residues. Trimming shortened V by 10 bases and J by 2 bases, and 9 bases separated the two germline ends. This chain's CDR3 is CATRTAYEQYF. In DNA form, the CDR3 reads TGTGCCACCCGGACAGCCTACGAGCAGTACTTC.

This chain connects TRBV3-1 (or the pseudogene TRBV3-2) to TRBJ1-1; 7 bases agree with TRBD1. The CDR3 has 14 amino acids. The germline V gene encodes CDR1 LGHDT and CDR2 YNNKEL (reference sequence). V shed 5 bases, J shed 4 bases, and the junction held 7 bases outside the gene matches. This CDR3 is CASSKTGLGTEAFF. CDR3 DNA: TGTGCCAGCAGCAAGACAGGGCTCGGCACTGAAGCTTTCTTT.

The chain couples TRBV18 to TRBJ2-7; perhaps TRBD1 as D (6 bases). Germline assignment: CDR1 KGHSH and CDR2 LQKENI. CDR3 length: 14 residues. Deletions cut 2 bases from V and 2 bases from J, with 10 bases between. The CDR3 reads CASSPRQGTYEQYF. The DNA for the CDR3 is TGTGCCAGCTCACCAAGGCAGGGGACCTACGAGCAGTACTTC.

The rearrangement joins TRBV15 to TRBJ1-4, with D possibly TRBD1 on 6 matching bases. This CDR3 region has 14 residues. The germline V and J ends were trimmed by 5 bases and 0 bases, with 7 bases remaining between them. Germline CDR1 and CDR2: LNHNV and YYDKDF (reference sequence). DNA of the CDR3: TGTGCCACCAGCTGGACAGCAACTAATGAAAAACTGTTTTTT. It specifies CATSWTATNEKLFF.

This chain joins TRBV27 and TRBJ2-7, with a possible D match to TRBD1 (6 bases). This CDR3 has 13 residues. Germline V CDR1 and CDR2: MNHEY, SMNVEV (reference sequence). CDR3 residues: CPTGAGDLTPQYF. Written as DNA, the CDR3 is TGTCCGACCGGGGCAGGGGACCTCACTCCGCAGTACTTC.